This TCR beta chain was recovered during a study of cytomegalovirus exposure and HLA in healthy donors. Primers: 60 Vbeta forward and 13 Jbeta reverse. The data were produced by immunoSEQ multiplex PCR, yet TCRdb's version contains in-frame clones alone and is incomplete. The profile covers a few hundred thousand clones, with approximately 79% appearing a single time and roughly 0.22% taken by the ten largest. Overall study results and limits: V- and J-gene trimming in TCR beta was tied to a missense DCLRE1C variant by an analysis performed later. In vitro testing confirmed a few CMV-associated chains as specific for CMV antigens. In a later analysis, CMV-associated beta chains were mostly HLA-associated, it appeared. One later analysis reportedly identified an Asian-associated ancestry cluster that showed fewer N-insertions than the approximately 700-donor mean.

CDR1 and CDR2 from the germline V gene are MNHNS and SASEGT. The V and J ends lost 4 bases and 4 bases, in that order; junction bases with no gene match: 6. The CDR3 is 14 residues long. Concerning this clone: Antigen specificity is unknown. This CDR3 is also generated by other DNA sequences in the sample.

This sequence originates from a girl aged 2 to 9 in good health and CMV-seronegative. The genes are TRBV6-1 and TRBJ1-1; TRBD1 matches at 7 bases. Sequenced input: PBMCs. This CDR3 is CASSVYRGGTEAFF. DNA for the CDR3: TGTGCCAGCAGTGTCTACAGGGGAGGCACTGAAGCTTTCTTT.